This T cell receptor (beta chain) was identified during a study of control samples from healthy donors and cancer patients. Method: immunoSEQ multiplex PCR; TCRdb's copy keeps in-frame clones and lacks some. The sample shows 190,000 or so clones, 90% to 95% of them seen only once. Per the germline V gene, CDR1 is SGHRS and CDR2 is YFSETQ. This CDR3 spans 15 amino acids. The ends lost 5 bases at V and 3 bases at J; junction bases unmatched: 10. V usage is TRBV5-1 and J usage is TRBJ2-7, with 8 bases aligning to TRBD2. The sequenced sample was blood. The TCR was taken from a man younger than 35 in good health. The CDR3 sequence is CASSRGSGGNYEQYF. The CDR3 nucleotides read TGCGCCAGCAGTAGAGGGAGCGGGGGTAACTACGAGCAGTACTTC.